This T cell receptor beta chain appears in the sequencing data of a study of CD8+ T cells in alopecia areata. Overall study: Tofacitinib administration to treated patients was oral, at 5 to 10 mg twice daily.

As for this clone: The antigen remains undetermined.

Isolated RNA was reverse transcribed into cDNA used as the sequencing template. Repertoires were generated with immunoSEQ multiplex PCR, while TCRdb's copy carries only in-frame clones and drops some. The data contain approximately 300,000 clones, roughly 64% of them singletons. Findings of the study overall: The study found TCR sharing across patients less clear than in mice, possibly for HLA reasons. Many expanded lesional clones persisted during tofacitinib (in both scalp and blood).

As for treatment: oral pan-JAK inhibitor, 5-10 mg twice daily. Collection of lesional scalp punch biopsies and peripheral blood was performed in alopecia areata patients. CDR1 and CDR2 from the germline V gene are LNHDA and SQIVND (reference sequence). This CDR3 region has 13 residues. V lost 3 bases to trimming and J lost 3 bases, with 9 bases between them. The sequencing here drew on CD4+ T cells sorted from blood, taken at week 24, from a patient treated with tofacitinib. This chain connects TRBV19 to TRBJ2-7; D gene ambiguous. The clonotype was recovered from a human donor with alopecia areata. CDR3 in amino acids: CASSMESRYEQYF. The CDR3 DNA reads TGTGCCAGTAGTATGGAAAGCCGCTACGAGCAGTACTTC.